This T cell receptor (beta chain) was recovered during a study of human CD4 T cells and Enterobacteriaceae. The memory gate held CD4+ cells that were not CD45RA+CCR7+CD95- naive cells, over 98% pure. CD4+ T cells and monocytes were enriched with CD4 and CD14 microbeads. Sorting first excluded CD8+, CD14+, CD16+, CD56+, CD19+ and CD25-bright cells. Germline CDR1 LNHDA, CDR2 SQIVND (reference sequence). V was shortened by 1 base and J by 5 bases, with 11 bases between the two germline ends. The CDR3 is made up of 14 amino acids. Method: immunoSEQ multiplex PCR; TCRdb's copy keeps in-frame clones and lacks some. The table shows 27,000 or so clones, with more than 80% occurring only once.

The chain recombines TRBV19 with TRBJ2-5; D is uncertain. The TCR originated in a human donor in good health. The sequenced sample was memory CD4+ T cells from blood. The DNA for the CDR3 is TGTGCCAGTAGTATAGCGTTGGGTTCGGAGACCCAGTACTTC. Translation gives CASSIALGSETQYF.